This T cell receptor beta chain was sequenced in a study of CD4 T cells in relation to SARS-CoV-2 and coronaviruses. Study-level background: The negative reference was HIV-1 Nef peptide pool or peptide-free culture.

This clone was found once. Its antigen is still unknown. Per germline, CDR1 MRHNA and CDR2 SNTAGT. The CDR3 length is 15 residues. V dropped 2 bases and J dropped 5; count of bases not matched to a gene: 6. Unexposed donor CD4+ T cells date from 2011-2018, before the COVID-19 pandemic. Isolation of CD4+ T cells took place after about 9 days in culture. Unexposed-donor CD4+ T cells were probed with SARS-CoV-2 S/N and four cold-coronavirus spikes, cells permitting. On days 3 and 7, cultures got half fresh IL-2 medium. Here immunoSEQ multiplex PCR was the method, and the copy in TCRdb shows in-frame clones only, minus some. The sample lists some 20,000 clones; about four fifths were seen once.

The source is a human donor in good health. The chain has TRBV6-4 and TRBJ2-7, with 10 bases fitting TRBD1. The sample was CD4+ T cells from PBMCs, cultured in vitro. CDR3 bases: TGTGCCAGCAGTGACCGATCCGGGACAGGGGACGAGCAGTACTTC. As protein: CASSDRSGTGDEQYF.